Below, 21 T cell receptor beta chains from the same sample are listed, as sequenced in a study of T-cell memory formation after mild COVID-19. Each CDR3 protein gets one entry after TCRdb re-called the 5' RACE reads with MiXCR. This table holds approximately 400,000 distinct CDR3 sequences, roughly 18% found once. Sample: PBMCs or a T cell subset sorted from them (not recorded which). The receptors shown here come from a man between 18 and 35 years old who had mild COVID-19 (a few samples of this study predate the infection). Cell type and time point are not known.

This clonotype was seen a few times. The rearrangement links TRBV20-1 to TRBJ1-2; D is unclear. Trimming stripped 3 bases from V and 8 bases from J, with 7 bases between. CDR3 size: 10 residues. The germline V gene has CDR1 DFQATT and CDR2 SNEGSKA (reference sequence). The CDR3 reads CSARAWGYTF. CDR3 coding DNA: TGCAGTGCTAGGGCCTGGGGCTACACCTTC.

The rearrangement joins TRBV4-3 to TRBJ1-1; D perhaps matches TRBD1 (6 bases). The CDR3 is 15 residues long. Trimming shortened V by 6 bases and J by 0 bases, and 14 bases separated the two germline ends. Germline V gives CDR1 LGHNA, CDR2 YSLEER. In DNA form, the CDR3 reads TGCGCCAGCAGTCGTCACAGGGCGATGAACACTGAAGCTTTCTTT. Translation: CASSRHRAMNTEAFF.

The rearrangement joins TRBV6-5 to TRBJ1-6; D is unclear. Trimming took 3 bases from V and 7 from J, leaving 13 bases between them. The length of the CDR3 is 15 residues. Germline CDR1 reads MNHEY; CDR2 reads SVGAGI. Here the CDR3 reads CASSYSSGDNSPLHF. The CDR3 DNA sequence: TGTGCCAGCAGTTATTCATCAGGAGACAATTCACCCCTCCACTTT.

This clonotype was observed many times. The chain employs TRBV5-5 and TRBJ2-5, with D maybe TRBD2 (5 bases). This CDR3 region has 13 residues. The germline V gene has CDR1 SGHKS and CDR2 YYEKEE (reference sequence). V was trimmed by 4 bases and J by 5 bases, leaving 12 bases between them. The CDR3 DNA sequence: TGTGCCAGCAGCGGGTTGCGGAGGGAGACCCAGTACTTC. Its protein product is CASSGLRRETQYF. Full variable domain (remainder filled in from reference TRBV5-5 and TRBJ2-5): DAGVTQSPTHLIKTRGQQVTLRCSPISGHKSVSWYQQVLGQGPQFIFQYYEKEERGRGNFPDRFSARQFPNYSSELNVNALLLGDSALYLCASSGLRRETQYFGPGTRLLVL.

V gene TRBV5-1 combines with J gene TRBJ2-4; D might be TRBD1 (6 bases). The CDR3 totals 14 residues. The V and J ends lost 2 bases and 3 bases respectively, with 9 bases between them. The germline CDR1 and CDR2 sequences are SGHRS and YFSETQ. Written as DNA, the CDR3 is TGCGCCAGCAGCTTAGACAGGCTCAAAAACATTCAGTACTTC. Encoded protein: CASSLDRLKNIQYF.

The chain has TRBV2 and TRBJ2-2; possible D gene TRBD2, 6 bases. The CDR3 is made up of 14 amino acids. The germline V gene has CDR1 SNHLY and CDR2 FYNNEI. Trimming removed 3 bases at V and 7 bases at J, with 12 bases between. The CDR3 bases are TGTGCCAGCAGTGATGCGGGGTTCGGCGGGGAGCTGTTTTTT. It specifies CASSDAGFGGELFF.

This clonotype was counted many times. The chain has TRBV10-3 and TRBJ1-2; 10 nucleotides agree with TRBD1. The CDR3 spans 13 residues. Losses at the gene ends were 7 bases for V and 6 bases for J; bases not matched to a gene: 5. Germline V gene lookup returns CDR1 ENHRY and CDR2 SYGVKD. CDR3 in amino acids: CAINTGTGDGYTF. The CDR3 DNA reads as TGTGCCATCAATACCGGGACAGGGGATGGCTACACCTTC.

This clonotype showed up many times. The rearrangement uses TRBV4-3 and TRBJ1-5; perhaps TRBD1 as D (6 bases). The V end was cut by 0 bases, the J end by 7 bases, with 13 bases between. The CDR3 spans 15 residues. Germline loops: CDR1 LGHNA, CDR2 YSLEER. In nucleotides, the CDR3 is TGCGCCAGCAGCCAAGATGGCCAGGGGAGGCAGCCCCAGCATTTT. It specifies CASSQDGQGRQPQHF.

This clonotype came up a few times. The chain recombines TRBV7-9 with TRBJ2-7; D gene uncertain. The V end lost 3 bases, the J end lost 3 bases, and 9 bases lay between the germline ends. CDR3 length: 13 residues. Per germline, CDR1 SEHNR and CDR2 FQNEAQ (reference sequence). The CDR3 region has the DNA TGTGCCAGCAGCTTTGGTTACAACTACGAGCAGTACGTC. Its translation: CASSFGYNYEQYV.

This clonotype was seen a handful of times. V and J are TRBV7-6 and TRBJ1-5, with D uncertain. Trimming removed 1 base from V and 3 bases from J, with 10 bases in between. The length of the CDR3 is 15 residues. The germline V gene encodes CDR1 SGHVS and CDR2 FNYEAQ. CDR3 protein: CASSLGASNNQPQHF. The DNA of the CDR3 is TGTGCCAGCAGCTTAGGGGCCAGTAACAATCAGCCCCAGCATTTT.

Only a few counts were recorded for this clonotype. The chain joins TRBV27 to TRBJ2-3, with 12 bases matching TRBD2. Trimming cost V 1 base and J 8 bases; bases outside gene matches: 10. This CDR3 spans 17 amino acids. Germline V gene data show CDR1 as MNHEY and CDR2 as SMNVEV (reference sequence). This CDR3 reads CASSLFMTSGGPGTQYF. CDR3 bases: TGTGCCAGCAGTTTATTTATGACTAGCGGGGGCCCCGGTACGCAGTATTTT.

In this sample, this clonotype turned up a few times. J is TRBJ1-1 and V is TRBV20-1; D uncertain. Trimming pared 0 bases from V and 1 base from J, leaving 9 bases between. The CDR3 runs 14 residues. Germline assignment: CDR1 DFQATT and CDR2 SNEGSKA (reference sequence). The CDR3 loop reads CSARDPTGNTEAFF. The CDR3, as DNA: TGCAGTGCTAGAGATCCCACGGGGAACACTGAAGCTTTCTTT.

This chain links TRBV5-1 with TRBJ2-3, with 8 bases lining up with TRBD1. CDR1 SGHRS and CDR2 YFSETQ come from the germline V gene. The CDR3 consists of 14 residues. Germline trimming cut 4 bases from V and 8 bases from J; bases unmatched to any gene: 9. The CDR3 spells CASSPLLQGGTQYF. CDR3 in DNA: TGCGCCAGCAGCCCTCTCTTACAGGGGGGTACGCAGTATTTT.

The V gene is TRBV7-9, the J gene TRBJ2-1; 9 bases agree with TRBD1. CDR1 and CDR2 from the germline V gene are SEHNR and FQNEAQ (reference sequence). J lost 7 bases, V lost 5 bases, and 6 bases had no gene match. The CDR3 is 14 amino acids. The CDR3 DNA reads TGTGCCAGCAGCCACAGGGGGCTTGGGAATGAGCAGTTCTTC. This gives the protein CASSHRGLGNEQFF.

This clonotype showed up just a few times. The V and J genes are TRBV20-1 and TRBJ1-2, with a tentative D call TRBD1 (5 bases). V lost 1 base to trimming and J lost 4 bases, with 7 bases between them. The CDR3 runs to 12 residues. In germline, CDR1 is DFQATT, CDR2 SNEGSKA (reference sequence). The CDR3 nucleotides read TGCAGTGCTAGAGCTGGGGGCTATGGCTACACCTTC. Protein sequence: CSARAGGYGYTF.

This clonotype has a handful of counts. V is TRBV7-9 and J is TRBJ1-2, with D perhaps matching TRBD1 (5 bases). Trimming stripped 5 bases from V and 7 bases from J, with 11 bases between. The CDR3 is 12 amino acids. In germline, CDR1 is SEHNR, CDR2 FQNEAQ (reference sequence). This CDR3 is CASSLGAAGYTF. The DNA of the CDR3 is TGTGCCAGCAGCCTAGGGGCGGCTGGCTACACCTTC.

This clonotype was detected a few times. A much bigger clone sits one base away, suggesting this may be a read error. The chain employs TRBV7-3 and TRBJ1-1; 7 bases match TRBD1. The germline V gene has CDR1 SGHTA and CDR2 FQGTGA. This CDR3 comprises 13 residues. Trimming cost V 2 bases and J 6 bases; bases outside gene matches: 3. The CDR3 region is CASSLGGGSEAFF. The CDR3 DNA reads TGTGCCAGCAGCTTAGGAGGGGGCTCTGAAGCTTTCTTT.

V gene TRBV20-1 combines with J gene TRBJ2-3, with unresolved D. CDR1 is DFQATT and CDR2 is SNEGSKA in the germline V gene (reference sequence). The CDR3 is 14 residues long. Trimming left V 0 bases short and J 5 bases short, with 12 bases between. The CDR3: CSARDLITGDTQYF. For the CDR3, the DNA is TGCAGTGCTAGAGATTTAATCACGGGAGATACGCAGTATTTT.

There are a few counts of this clonotype. Just one base apart from a much larger clone, this may be a read error. The V call is TRBV15, the J call TRBJ2-1; D may correspond to TRBD1 or TRBD2 (5 bases each). In germline, CDR1 is LNHNV, CDR2 YYDKDF (reference sequence). The CDR3 has 16 residues. CDR3 nucleotides: TGTGCCTCCAGCAGAGACCTGAGGGGCGAGGACAATGAGCAGTTCTTC. Encoded protein: CASSRDLRGEDNEQFF.

The gene calls are TRBV12-3 or TRBV12-4 and TRBJ2-3; D is unresolved. The CDR3 covers 11 residues. With 7 bases removed from V and 6 bases from J, the gap between germline ends came to 8 bases. CDR3 region: CASIIRDTQYF. In nucleotides, the CDR3 is TGTGCCAGCATCATCCGGGATACGCAGTATTTT.

The rearrangement joins TRBV6-5 to TRBJ1-5; D might be TRBD1 (6 bases). V lost 7 bases and J 14 bases, leaving 15 bases between the germline ends. The CDR3 extends over 11 amino acids. Looked up from germline, CDR1 is MNHEY and CDR2 is SVGAGI. DNA of the CDR3: TGTGCCAGCATCTCAGGAGGGACAAAGCATTTT. This sequence encodes CASISGGTKHF.